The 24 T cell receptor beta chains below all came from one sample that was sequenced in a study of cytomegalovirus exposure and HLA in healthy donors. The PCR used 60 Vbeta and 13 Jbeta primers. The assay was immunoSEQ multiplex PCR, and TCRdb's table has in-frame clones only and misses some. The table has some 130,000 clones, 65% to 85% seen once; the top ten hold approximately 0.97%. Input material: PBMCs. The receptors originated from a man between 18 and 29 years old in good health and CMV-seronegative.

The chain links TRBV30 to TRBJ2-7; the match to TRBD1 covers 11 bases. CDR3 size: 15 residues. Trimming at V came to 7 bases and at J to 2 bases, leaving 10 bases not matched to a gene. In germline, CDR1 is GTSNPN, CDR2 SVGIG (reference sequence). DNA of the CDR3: TGTGCCTCGACCTTACGGACAGGGGGCCCCTACGAGCAGTACTTC. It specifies CASTLRTGGPYEQYF. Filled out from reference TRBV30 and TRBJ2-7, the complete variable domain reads SQTIHQWPATLVQPVGSPLSLECTVEGTSNPNLYWYRQAAGRGLQLLFYSVGIGQISSEVPQNLSASRPQDRQFILSSKKLLLSDSGFYLCASTLRTGGPYEQYFGPGTRLTVT.

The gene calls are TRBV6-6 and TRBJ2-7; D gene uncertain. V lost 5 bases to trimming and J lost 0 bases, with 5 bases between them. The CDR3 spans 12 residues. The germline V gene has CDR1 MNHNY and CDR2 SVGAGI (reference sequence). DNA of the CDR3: TGTGCCAGCAGTCCTAGCTCCTACGAGCAGTACTTC. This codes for CASSPSSYEQYF.

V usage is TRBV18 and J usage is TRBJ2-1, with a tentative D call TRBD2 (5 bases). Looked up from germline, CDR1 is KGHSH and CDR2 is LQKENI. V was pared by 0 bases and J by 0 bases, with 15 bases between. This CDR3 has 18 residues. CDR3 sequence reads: CASSPPVGRSSSYNEQFF. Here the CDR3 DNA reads TGTGCCAGCTCACCACCGGTTGGGAGAAGCAGCTCCTACAATGAGCAGTTCTTC.

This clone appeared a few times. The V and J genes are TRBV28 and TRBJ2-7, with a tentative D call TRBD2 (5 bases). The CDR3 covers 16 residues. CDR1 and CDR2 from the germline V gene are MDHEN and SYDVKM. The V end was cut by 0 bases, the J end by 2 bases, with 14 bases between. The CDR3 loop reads CASSLWRVKNTYEQYF. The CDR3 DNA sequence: TGTGCCAGCAGTTTATGGAGGGTGAAGAATACCTACGAGCAGTACTTC.

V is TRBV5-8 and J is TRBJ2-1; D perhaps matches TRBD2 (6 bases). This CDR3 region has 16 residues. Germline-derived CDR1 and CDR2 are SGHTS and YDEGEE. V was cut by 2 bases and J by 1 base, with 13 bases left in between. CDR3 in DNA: TGTGCCAGCAGCTTTGGCGGGGAGCTGTCCTACAATGAGCAGTTCTTC. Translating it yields CASSFGGELSYNEQFF.

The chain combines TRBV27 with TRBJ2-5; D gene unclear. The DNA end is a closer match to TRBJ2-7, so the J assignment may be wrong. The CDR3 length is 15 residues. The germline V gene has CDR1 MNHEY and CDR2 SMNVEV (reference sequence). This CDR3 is CASSLTPSTNYEQYF. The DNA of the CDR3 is TGTGCCAGCAGTTTAACCCCCTCGACCAACTACGAGCAGTACTTC.

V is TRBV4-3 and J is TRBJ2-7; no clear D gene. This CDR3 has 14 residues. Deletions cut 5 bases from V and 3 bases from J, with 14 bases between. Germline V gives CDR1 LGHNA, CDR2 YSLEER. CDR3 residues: CASSVGPGIYEQYF. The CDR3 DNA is TGCGCCAGCAGCGTGGGCCCAGGCATCTACGAGCAGTACTTC.

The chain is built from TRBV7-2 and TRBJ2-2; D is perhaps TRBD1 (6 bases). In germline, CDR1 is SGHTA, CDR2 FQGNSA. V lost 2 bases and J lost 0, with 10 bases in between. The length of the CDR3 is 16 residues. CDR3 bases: TGTGCCAGCAGCTTATCACCAGGGGCGAACACCGGGGAGCTGTTTTTT. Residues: CASSLSPGANTGELFF.

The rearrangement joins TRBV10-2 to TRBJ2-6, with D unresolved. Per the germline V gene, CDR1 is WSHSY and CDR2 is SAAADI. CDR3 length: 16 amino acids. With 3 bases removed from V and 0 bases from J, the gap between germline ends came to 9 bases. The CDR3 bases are TGCGCCAGCAGTGATGTCCGTAGCTCTGGGGCCAACGTCCTGACTTTC. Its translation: CASSDVRSSGANVLTF.

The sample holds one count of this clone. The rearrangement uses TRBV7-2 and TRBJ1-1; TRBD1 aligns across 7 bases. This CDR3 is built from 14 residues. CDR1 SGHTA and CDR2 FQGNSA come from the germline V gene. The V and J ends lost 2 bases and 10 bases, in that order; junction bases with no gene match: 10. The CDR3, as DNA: TGTGCCAGCAGCTTACGGGTCGAGGGGGCTGGAGCTTTCTTT. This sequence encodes CASSLRVEGAGAFF.

The DNA of the CDR3 is TGTGCCAGCAGCGACGGACAGGCCCACTACGAGCAGTACTTC. Its translation: CASSDGQAHYEQYF. The chain is built from TRBV11-1 and TRBJ2-7, with 7 bases aligning to TRBD1. Germline values: CDR1 SGHAT, CDR2 FQDESV (reference sequence). CDR3 length: 14 residues. Trimming cost V 5 bases and J 3 bases; bases outside gene matches: 7.

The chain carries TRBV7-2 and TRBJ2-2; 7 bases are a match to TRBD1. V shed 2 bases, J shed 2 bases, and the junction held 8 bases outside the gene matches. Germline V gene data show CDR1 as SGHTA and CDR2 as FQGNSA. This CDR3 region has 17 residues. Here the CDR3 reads CASSLTQTGLNTGELFF. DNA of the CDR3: TGTGCCAGCAGCTTAACCCAGACAGGGTTAAACACCGGGGAGCTGTTTTTT.

The CDR3 reads CASSEGSYEQYF. CDR3 DNA: TGTGCCAGTAGTGAGGGTTCCTACGAGCAGTACTTC. V is TRBV19 and J is TRBJ2-7, with D perhaps matching TRBD2 (5 bases). This CDR3 spans 12 amino acids. V lost 5 bases and J lost 1, with 6 bases in between. The germline gives CDR1 LNHDA, CDR2 SQIVND (reference sequence). The full variable domain, completed using reference TRBV19 and TRBJ2-7, is DGGITQSPKYLFRKEGQNVTLSCEQNLNHDAMYWYRQDPGQGLRLIYYSQIVNDFQKGDIAEGYSVSREKKESFPLTVTSAQKNPTAFYLCASSEGSYEQYFGPGTRLTVT.

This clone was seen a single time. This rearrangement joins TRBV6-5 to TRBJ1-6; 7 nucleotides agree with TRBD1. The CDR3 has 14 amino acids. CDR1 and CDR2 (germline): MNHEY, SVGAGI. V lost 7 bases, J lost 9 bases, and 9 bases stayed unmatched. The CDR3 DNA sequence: TGTGCCAGCACCTCAGGGGGTGTCGGTTCACCCCTCCACTTT. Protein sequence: CASTSGGVGSPLHF.

The CDR3 coding sequence is TGCGCCAGCAGTCAATCGGGGAAGTCGGGGGTCGGACAAGAGACCCAGTACTTC. Protein: CASSQSGKSGVGQETQYF. The J gene is TRBJ2-5, the V gene TRBV23-1; maybe TRBD2 (6 bases). TRBV23-1 is an ORF for which the function is uncertain. There are 18 residues in the CDR3. The V gene lost 0 bases and the J gene lost 2 bases, with 19 bases spanning the gap.

In nucleotides, the CDR3 is TGTGCCAGCAGTGAGGGACAGTACTACGAGCAGTACTTC. Translation: CASSEGQYYEQYF. The chain joins TRBV2 to TRBJ2-7, with 7 positions matching TRBD1. The germline V gene encodes CDR1 SNHLY and CDR2 FYNNEI. The CDR3 totals 13 residues. V dropped 3 bases and J dropped 3; count of bases not matched to a gene: 2.

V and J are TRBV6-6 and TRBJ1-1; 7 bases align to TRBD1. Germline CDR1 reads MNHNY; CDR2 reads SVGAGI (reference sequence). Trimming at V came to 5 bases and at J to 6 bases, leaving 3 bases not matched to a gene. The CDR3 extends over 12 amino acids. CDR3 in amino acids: CASSPDRAEAFF. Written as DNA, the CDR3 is TGTGCCAGCAGTCCCGACAGGGCTGAAGCTTTCTTT.

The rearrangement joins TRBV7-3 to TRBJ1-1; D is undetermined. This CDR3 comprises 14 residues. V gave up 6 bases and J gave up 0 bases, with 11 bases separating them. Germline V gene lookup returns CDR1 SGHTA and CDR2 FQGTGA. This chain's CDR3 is CASSRTGMNTEAFF. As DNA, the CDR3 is TGTGCCAGCAGTCGGACGGGAATGAACACTGAAGCTTTCTTT. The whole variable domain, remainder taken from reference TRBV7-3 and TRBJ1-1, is GAGVSQTPSNKVTEKGKYVELRCDPISGHTALYWYRQSLGQGPEFLIYFQGTGAADDSGLPNDRFFAVRPEGSVSTLKIQRTERGDSAVYLCASSRTGMNTEAFFGQGTRLTVV.

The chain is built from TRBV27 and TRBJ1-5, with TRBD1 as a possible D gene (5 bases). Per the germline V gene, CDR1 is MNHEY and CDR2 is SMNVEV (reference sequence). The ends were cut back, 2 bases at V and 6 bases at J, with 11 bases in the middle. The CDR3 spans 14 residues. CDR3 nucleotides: TGTGCCAGCAGTTTAAGTTCAGGGCTTCAGCCCCAGCATTTT. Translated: CASSLSSGLQPQHF.

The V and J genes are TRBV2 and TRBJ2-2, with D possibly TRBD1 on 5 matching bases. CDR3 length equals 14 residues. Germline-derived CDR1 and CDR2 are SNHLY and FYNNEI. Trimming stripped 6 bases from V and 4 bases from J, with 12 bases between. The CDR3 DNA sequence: TGTGCCAGCAGGTTGTCAGGGCCCACCGGGGAGCTGTTTTTT. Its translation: CASRLSGPTGELFF.

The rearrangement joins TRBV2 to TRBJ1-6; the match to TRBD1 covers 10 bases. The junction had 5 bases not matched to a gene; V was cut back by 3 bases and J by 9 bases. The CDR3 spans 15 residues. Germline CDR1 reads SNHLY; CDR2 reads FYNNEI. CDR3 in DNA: TGTGCCAGCAGTGACGGGCGACAGGGGGCTTCACCCCTCCACTTT. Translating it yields CASSDGRQGASPLHF.

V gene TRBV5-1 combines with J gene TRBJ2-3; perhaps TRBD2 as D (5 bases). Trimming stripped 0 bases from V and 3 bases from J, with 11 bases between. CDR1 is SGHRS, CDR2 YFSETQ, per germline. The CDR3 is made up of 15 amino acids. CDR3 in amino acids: CASSLELVSTDTQYF. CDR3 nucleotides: TGCGCCAGCAGCTTGGAACTAGTCTCGACAGATACGCAGTATTTT.

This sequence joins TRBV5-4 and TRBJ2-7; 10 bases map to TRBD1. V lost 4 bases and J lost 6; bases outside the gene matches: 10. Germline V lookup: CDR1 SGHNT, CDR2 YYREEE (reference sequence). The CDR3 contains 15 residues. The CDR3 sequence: CASSPPRDRGGEQYF. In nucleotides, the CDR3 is TGTGCCAGCAGCCCGCCCCGGGACAGGGGAGGCGAGCAGTACTTC.

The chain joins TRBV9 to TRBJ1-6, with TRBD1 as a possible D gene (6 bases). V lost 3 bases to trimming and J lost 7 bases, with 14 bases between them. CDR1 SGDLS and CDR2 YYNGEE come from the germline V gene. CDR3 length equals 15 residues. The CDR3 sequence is CASSGTATFNSPLHF. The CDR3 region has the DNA TGTGCCAGCAGCGGGACAGCTACTTTCAATTCACCCCTCCACTTT.